The T cell receptor beta chain described here comes from a study of spatial heterogeneity in lung cancer. Looking at the study overall: Across the raw uncorrected reads, a unique TCR and UMI combination was observed, on average, more than ten times.

Each CDR3 protein gets one entry after TCRdb re-called the 5' RACE reads with MiXCR. Counted here are 60,000 to 90,000 distinct CDR3 sequences, approximately 8.1% occurring once; the ten biggest clones make up 6.8%. Trimming shortened V by 8 bases and J by 3 bases, and 13 bases separated the two germline ends. Looked up from germline, CDR1 is MNHEY and CDR2 is SVGEGT. The CDR3 runs 13 residues. This clonotype was recorded many times. Time point defined: sample taken at primary tumor resection. The chain has TRBV6-2 or TRBV6-3 and TRBJ1-1, with D hard to call. The sequence came from a male donor with early-stage non-small cell lung cancer. The sequences come from PBMCs, collected at surgery. CDR3 amino acids: CASLTQRDTEAFF. In DNA form, the CDR3 reads TGTGCCAGCCTCACCCAGCGGGACACTGAAGCTTTCTTT.